This TCR beta chain was recorded in a study of early T cells in non-severe SARS-CoV-2 infection. Study at large: Alpha and beta chains were unpaired, from unsorted whole-blood bulk RNA. Whole-study results and caveats: VDJdb-based annotation leaned toward anti-spike CD8 responses and missed private and CD4 specificities.

This clonotype showed up just once. The antigen remains undetermined. Looked up from germline, CDR1 is SGHRS and CDR2 is YFSETQ. V was clipped by 4 bases and J by 1 base; unmatched bases: 9. The CDR3 spans 16 residues. Each cDNA molecule carried a unique molecular identifier. TCRdb recomputed calls from the 5' RACE reads with MiXCR, one row per CDR3 protein. The sample has approximately 58,000 distinct CDR3 sequences; 11% are singletons. This sequence originates from an adult who was a healthcare worker with PCR-confirmed SARS-CoV-2 infection or an uninfected control (not recorded which). Source material: whole blood. J is TRBJ1-1 and V is TRBV5-1; 8 positions agree with TRBD1. The CDR3 region is CASSPRTGMSNTEAFF. CDR3 nucleotide sequence: TGCGCCAGCAGCCCTAGGACAGGGATGTCGAACACTGAAGCTTTCTTT.